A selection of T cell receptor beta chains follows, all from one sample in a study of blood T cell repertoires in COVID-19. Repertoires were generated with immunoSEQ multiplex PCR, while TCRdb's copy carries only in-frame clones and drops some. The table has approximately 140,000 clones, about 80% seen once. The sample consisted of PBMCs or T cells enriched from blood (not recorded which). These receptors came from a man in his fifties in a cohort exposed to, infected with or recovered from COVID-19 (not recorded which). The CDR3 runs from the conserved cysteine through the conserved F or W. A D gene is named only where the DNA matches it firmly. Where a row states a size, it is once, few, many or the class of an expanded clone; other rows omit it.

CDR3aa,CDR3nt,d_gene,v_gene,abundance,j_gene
CASSLSGTGGYGYTF,TGTGCCAGCAGCCTTAGCGGGACAGGGGGCTATGGCTACACCTTC,TRBD1,TRBV3-1/TRBV3-2,-,TRBJ1-2
CASSLSGGEAYEQYF,TGTGCCAGCAGTTTATCGGGCGGGGAGGCCTACGAGCAGTACTTC,-,TRBV28,-,TRBJ2-7
CASSPGQGPHNQPQHF,TGTGCCAGCTCACCCGGACAGGGTCCCCATAATCAGCCCCAGCATTTT,TRBD1,TRBV18,-,TRBJ1-5
CASSQGTGPLDTEAFF,TGCGCCAGCAGCCAAGGGACAGGGCCTCTCGACACTGAAGCTTTCTTT,TRBD1,TRBV4-3,-,TRBJ1-1
CASSQEKGGGAYNEQFF,TGTGCCAGCAGCCAAGAGAAGGGCGGGGGGGCCTACAATGAGCAGTTCTTC,TRBD2,TRBV4-2,-,TRBJ2-1
CASSPGTGITRNEQFF,TGTGCCAGCTCACCTGGGACAGGGATAACGAGAAATGAGCAGTTCTTC,TRBD1,TRBV18,-,TRBJ2-1
CASSPQQGAETQYF,TGTGCCAGCAGCCCACAACAGGGGGCAGAGACCCAGTACTTC,TRBD1,TRBV9,-,TRBJ2-5
CSVEGAGTPEKLFF,TGCAGCGTTGAAGGGGCAGGAACTCCGGAAAAACTGTTTTTT,-,TRBV29-1,once,TRBJ1-4
CASSLGQLYGYTF,TGTGCCAGCAGTTTAGGGCAGCTCTATGGCTACACCTTC,-,TRBV27,-,TRBJ1-2
CASSETGWNTEAFF,TGTGCCAGCAGTGAAACAGGTTGGAACACTGAAGCTTTCTTT,-,TRBV28,-,TRBJ1-1
CASSTPSDSRGYTF,TGTGCCAGCAGTACCCCATCCGACAGCCGGGGCTACACCTTC,-,TRBV6-5,-,TRBJ1-2
CASSIMGGGADQPQHF,TGTGCCAGTAGTATAATGGGCGGCGGGGCCGATCAGCCCCAGCATTTT,-,TRBV19,few,TRBJ1-5
CASSRTGSEKLFF,TGTGCCAGCAGTCGAACAGGGAGTGAAAAACTGTTTTTT,-,TRBV6-5,-,TRBJ1-4
CASSLGREVWTEAFF,TGTGCCAGCAGCCTGGGACGGGAGGTGTGGACTGAAGCTTTCTTT,-,TRBV3-1/TRBV3-2,-,TRBJ1-1
CASSPPMTAGETQYF,TGTGCCAGCTCACCACCGATGACAGCGGGGGAGACCCAGTACTTC,TRBD2,TRBV18,-,TRBJ2-5
CASSQKWGPSGNTIYF,TGTGCCAGCAGCCAAAAATGGGGCCCCTCTGGAAACACCATATATTTT,-,TRBV14,-,TRBJ1-3
CASRGQVYEQYF,TGTGCCAGCAGGGGGCAGGTATACGAGCAGTACTTC,-,TRBV28,once,TRBJ2-7
CASSLGGEGSEQYF,TGTGCCAGCAGCTTAGGAGGAGAAGGGAGCGAGCAGTACTTC,-,TRBV7-9,-,TRBJ2-7